What follows is one T cell receptor (beta chain) and its context. This sample was included in a study of shared clonotypes between healthy human individuals. Trimming removed 4 bases from V and 0 bases from J; junction bases left unmatched: 3. Germline V gene data show CDR1 as SGHRS and CDR2 as YFSETQ. The CDR3 runs 14 residues. Clones were read by immunoSEQ multiplex PCR, and TCRdb kept only the in-frame ones, dropping some. The sample holds about 1.5 million clones, 95% to 99% seen once. This rearrangement joins TRBV5-1 to TRBJ2-7, with 8 bases fitting TRBD1. Sequencing input: naive CD4+ T cells sorted from blood. Noted subset: CD45RA+ positively selected. The TCR was taken from a man aged 25-40 years in good health. CDR3 protein: CASSRQGASYEQYF. CDR3 in DNA: TGCGCCAGCAGCCGGCAGGGGGCCTCCTACGAGCAGTACTTC.